The TCR beta chain described here comes from a study of shared clonotypes between healthy human individuals. Germline V gives CDR1 ENHRY, CDR2 SYGVKD. V lost 3 bases, J lost 3 bases, and 9 bases stayed unmatched. CDR3 size: 16 residues. This clone occurred once. The target antigen is unknown. A roughly 200 ng quantity of DNA, 30,000 to 35,000 T cell genomes, went into the sorted-subset replicate PCRs. Only in-frame clones appear in the TCRdb table, and some are missing; sequencing was by immunoSEQ multiplex PCR. This table holds more than 2,000,000 clones, about 92% found once. Study-wide results and caveats: Naive subsets generally exceeded memory subsets in estimated richness.

The sample was naive CD4+ T cells from PBMCs. Subset reported: CD45RA+ positively selected. This TCR came from a man younger than 35 in good health. Some clones in this sample may be carry-over from other donors' samples. V gene TRBV10-3 combines with J gene TRBJ2-7; 9 bases line up with TRBD2. CDR3 coding DNA: TGTGCCATCAGTGATGGACTAGCGCGGACCTTCTACGAGCAGTACTTC. This translates into CAISDGLARTFYEQYF.